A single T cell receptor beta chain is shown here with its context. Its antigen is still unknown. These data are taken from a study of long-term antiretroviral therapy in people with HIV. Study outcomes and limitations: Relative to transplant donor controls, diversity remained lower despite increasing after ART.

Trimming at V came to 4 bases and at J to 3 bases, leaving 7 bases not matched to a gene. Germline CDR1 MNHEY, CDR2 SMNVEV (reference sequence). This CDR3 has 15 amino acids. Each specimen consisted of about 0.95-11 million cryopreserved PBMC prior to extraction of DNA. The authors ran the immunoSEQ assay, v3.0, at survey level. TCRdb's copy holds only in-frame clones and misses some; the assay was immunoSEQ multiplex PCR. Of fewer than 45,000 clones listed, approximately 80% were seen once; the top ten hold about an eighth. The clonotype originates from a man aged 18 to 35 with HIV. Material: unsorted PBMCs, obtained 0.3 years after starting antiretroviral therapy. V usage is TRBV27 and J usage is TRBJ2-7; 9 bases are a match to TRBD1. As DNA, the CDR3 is TGTGCCAGCAGTTCGCCCGGGACAGGGTTCTACGAGCAGTACTTC. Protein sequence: CASSSPGTGFYEQYF.